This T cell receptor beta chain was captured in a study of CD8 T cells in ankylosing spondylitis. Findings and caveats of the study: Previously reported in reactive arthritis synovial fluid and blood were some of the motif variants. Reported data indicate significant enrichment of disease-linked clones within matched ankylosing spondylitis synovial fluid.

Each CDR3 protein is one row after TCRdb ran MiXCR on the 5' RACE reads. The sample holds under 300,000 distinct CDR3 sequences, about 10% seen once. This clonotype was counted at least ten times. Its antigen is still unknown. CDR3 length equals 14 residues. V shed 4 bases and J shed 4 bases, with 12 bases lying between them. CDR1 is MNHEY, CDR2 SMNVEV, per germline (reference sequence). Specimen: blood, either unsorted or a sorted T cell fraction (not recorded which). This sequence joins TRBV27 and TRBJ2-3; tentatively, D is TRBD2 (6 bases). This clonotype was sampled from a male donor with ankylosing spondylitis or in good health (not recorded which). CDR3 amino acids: CASSSPSSADTQYF. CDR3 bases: TGTGCCAGCAGTTCCCCCTCTAGCGCAGATACGCAGTATTTT.